The sample holds many counts of the clone carrying this T cell receptor (beta chain). What it recognizes is unknown. These data are taken from a study of HIV-infected patients and healthy controls. Study-wide points: MAIT alpha-chain CDR3s were frequent in healthy controls, depleted in HIV+.

No cell fractionation was done, so the repertoire covers all unsorted peripheral blood T cells. The CDR3 sequence is 14 residues long. CDR1 and CDR2 (germline): DFQATT, SNEGSKA (reference sequence). The V and J ends lost 5 bases and 1 base respectively, with 12 bases between them. Reverse transcription used about 510 ng RNA and constant-region primers for alpha and beta. Alpha and beta chain libraries were made separately by chain-specific third strand synthesis with multiplexing indices. TCRdb independently ran MiXCR on the 5' RACE reads; one entry per CDR3 protein. The sample comprises roughly 15,000 distinct CDR3 sequences, roughly a tenth of which are singletons, and roughly 6.8% rests with the top ten.

The clonotype was recovered from an adult in good health. Sequences were obtained from blood. V and J are TRBV20-1 and TRBJ1-5; the D gene is possibly TRBD1 (6 bases). For the CDR3, the DNA is TGCAGTGCTCCCCCGACAGGAAGCAATCAGCCCCAGCATTTT. Its translation: CSAPPTGSNQPQHF.